The source of this T cell receptor beta chain is a study of cytomegalovirus exposure and HLA in healthy donors. The PCR contained 60 Vbeta and 13 Jbeta primers. Assay used: immunoSEQ multiplex PCR; TCRdb lists only in-frame clones, some missing. This sample carries more than 90,000 clones, around 82% of them seen once, and the ten largest clones take about 0.79%. This clone rates as medium-sized. This sample includes further DNA sequences coding for the same CDR3. This CDR3 comprises 16 residues. Germline V CDR1 and CDR2: LNHNV, YYDKDF (reference sequence). V shed 0 bases and J shed 0 bases, with 8 bases lying between them.

This TCR was recovered from a woman in her sixties or seventies in good health and CMV-seronegative. Sequenced: PBMCs. V usage is TRBV15 and J usage is TRBJ1-4; D is perhaps TRBD1 (5 bases). The CDR3 DNA reads TGTGCCACCAGCAGAGAAGCGGGGGCAACTAATGAAAAACTGTTTTTT. As protein: CATSREAGATNEKLFF.